Sequencing of this T cell receptor (beta chain) was carried out in a study of T cell repertoires in ileal Crohn's disease. Study summary: All patients had surgery for stricturing (61%) or penetrating (39%) disease. Study-level findings and limits: All patients with clonality above 26.8% had endoscopic recurrence. High-frequency clones were more common in sorted CD8 than CD4 cells.

This clone was counted a single time. What it binds is not known. The sorted cells were lamina propria lymphocytes from surgical specimens, first isolated by density gradient. Patients were adults with ileal or ileocolonic Crohn's disease needing resection. The CDR3 covers 14 residues. Germline V CDR1 and CDR2: MNHEY, SMNVEV (reference sequence). The ends were cut back, 3 bases at V and 0 bases at J, with 6 bases in the middle. Repertoires were generated with immunoSEQ multiplex PCR, while TCRdb's copy carries only in-frame clones and drops some. Found here are about 2,100 clones, roughly 74% of them singletons; the top ten hold about 14%.

The chain links TRBV27 to TRBJ1-5; D is possibly TRBD1 (6 bases). The clonotype was recovered from an adult with Crohn's disease. Some clones in this sample may be carry-over from other donors' samples. The material sequenced was CD8+ T cells from ileum. CDR3 bases: TGTGCCAGCAGTTTGACAGGTAGCAATCAGCCCCAGCATTTT. Its protein is CASSLTGSNQPQHF.